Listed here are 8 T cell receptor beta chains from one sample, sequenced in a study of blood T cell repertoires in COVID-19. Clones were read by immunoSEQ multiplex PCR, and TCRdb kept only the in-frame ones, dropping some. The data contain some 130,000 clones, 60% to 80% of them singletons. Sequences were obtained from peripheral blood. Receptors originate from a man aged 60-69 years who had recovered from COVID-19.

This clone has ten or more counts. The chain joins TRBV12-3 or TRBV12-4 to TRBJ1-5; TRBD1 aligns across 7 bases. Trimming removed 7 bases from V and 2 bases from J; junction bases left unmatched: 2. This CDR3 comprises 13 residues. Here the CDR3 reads CASKGTGNQPQHF. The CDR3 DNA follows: TGTGCCAGCAAAGGGACAGGCAATCAGCCCCAGCATTTT.

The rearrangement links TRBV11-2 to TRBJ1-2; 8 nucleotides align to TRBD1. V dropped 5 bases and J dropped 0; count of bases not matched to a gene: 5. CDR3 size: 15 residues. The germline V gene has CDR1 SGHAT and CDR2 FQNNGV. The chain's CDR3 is CASSPQGGTNYGYTF. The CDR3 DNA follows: TGTGCCAGCAGCCCACAGGGGGGTACTAACTATGGCTACACCTTC.

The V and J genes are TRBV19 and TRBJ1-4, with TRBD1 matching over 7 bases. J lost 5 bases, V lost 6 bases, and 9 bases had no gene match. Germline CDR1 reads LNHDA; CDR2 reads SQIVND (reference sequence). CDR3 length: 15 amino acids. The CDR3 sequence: CASRDRQGANEKLFF. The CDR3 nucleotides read TGTGCCAGTAGGGACCGACAGGGAGCGAATGAAAAACTGTTTTTT.

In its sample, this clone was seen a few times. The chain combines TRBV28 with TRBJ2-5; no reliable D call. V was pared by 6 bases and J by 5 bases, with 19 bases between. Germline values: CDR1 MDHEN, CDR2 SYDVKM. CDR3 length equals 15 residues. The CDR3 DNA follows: TGTGCCAGCAGGTCCGTGCTAGGCCCTTTGGAGACCCAGTACTTC. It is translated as CASRSVLGPLETQYF. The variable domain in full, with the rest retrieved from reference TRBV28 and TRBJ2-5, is DVKVTQSSRYLVKRTGEKVFLECVQDMDHENMFWYRQDPGLGLRLIYFSYDVKMKEKGDIPEGYSVSREKKERFSLILESASTNQTSMYLCASRSVLGPLETQYFGPGTRLLVL.

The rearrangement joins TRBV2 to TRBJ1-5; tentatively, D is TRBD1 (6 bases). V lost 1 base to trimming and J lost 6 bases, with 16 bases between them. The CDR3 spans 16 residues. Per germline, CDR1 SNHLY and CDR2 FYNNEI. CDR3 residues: CASSEGGRGVPQPQHF. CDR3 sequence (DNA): TGTGCCAGCAGTGAAGGGGGGAGGGGGGTCCCTCAGCCCCAGCATTTT.

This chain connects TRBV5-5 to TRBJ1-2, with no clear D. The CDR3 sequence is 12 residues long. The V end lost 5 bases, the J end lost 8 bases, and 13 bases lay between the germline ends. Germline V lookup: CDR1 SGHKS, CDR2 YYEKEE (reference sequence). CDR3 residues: CASSGGMVGYTF. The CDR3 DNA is TGTGCCAGCAGTGGCGGGATGGTAGGCTACACCTTC.

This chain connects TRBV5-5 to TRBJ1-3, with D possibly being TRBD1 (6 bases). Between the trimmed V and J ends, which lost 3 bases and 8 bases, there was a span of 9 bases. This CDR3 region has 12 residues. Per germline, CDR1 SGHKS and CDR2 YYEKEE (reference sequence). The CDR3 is CASSWEGDTIYF. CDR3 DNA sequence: TGTGCCAGCAGCTGGGAGGGGGACACCATATATTTT.

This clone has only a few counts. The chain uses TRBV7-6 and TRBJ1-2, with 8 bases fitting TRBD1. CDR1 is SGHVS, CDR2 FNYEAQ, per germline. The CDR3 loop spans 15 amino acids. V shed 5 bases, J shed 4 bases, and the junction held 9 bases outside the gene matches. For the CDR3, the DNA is TGTGCCAGCAGCACAAGGACAGGGATTACCTATGGCTACACCTTC. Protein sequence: CASSTRTGITYGYTF.